The rows below give T cell receptor beta chains drawn from one sample of a study of beta chain features in type 1 diabetes. Produced via immunoSEQ multiplex PCR; TCRdb's table is partial and in-frame only. The sample yields about 19,000 clones, approximately 50% seen once. Sequencing was carried out using stem cell memory CD4+ T cells from blood. These receptors were collected from a man younger than 30 in good health. The CDR3 runs from the conserved cysteine through the conserved F or W. The D gene is left open where the match is weak. Not all rows give a size; the values are once, few, many and, for expanded clones, a class.

abundance	v_gene	j_gene	d_gene	CDR3nt	CDR3aa
once	TRBV4-1	TRBJ2-1	-	TGCGCCAGCAGCCAAGTGGGGGCTAAAGCACCCTACAATGAGCAGTTCTTC	CASSQVGAKAPYNEQFF
few	TRBV28	TRBJ1-5	-	TGTGCCAGCAGTTTAATGCTGAGCAGGGCGGAAAGCAATCAGCCCCAGCATTTT	CASSLMLSRAESNQPQHF
-	TRBV7-2	TRBJ1-1	-	TGTGCCAGCAGCTTAGGGGGCGGCCTCACTGAAGCTTTCTTT	CASSLGGGLTEAFF
-	TRBV9	TRBJ2-6	TRBD1	TGTGCCAGCAGCGTCGGACAGGCGTCCTCTGGGGCCAACGTCCTGACTTTC	CASSVGQASSGANVLTF
once	TRBV10-2	TRBJ2-2	TRBD2	TGCGCCACGGAGGGACTAATCACCGGGGAGCTGTTTTTT	CATEGLITGELFF
-	TRBV5-4	TRBJ2-1	-	TGTGCCAGCAGCTTGCGGACACAGGAATACAATGAGCAGTTCTTC	CASSLRTQEYNEQFF
-	TRBV6-5	TRBJ2-7	TRBD1	TGTGCCAGCAGGAGGGGACAGGGCCGAAACTACGAGCAGTACTTC	CASRRGQGRNYEQYF
few	TRBV7-9	TRBJ2-1	TRBD2	TGTGCCAGCAGCCCACGAAATAGCGGGAGGGCCTTGAATGAGCAGTTCTTC	CASSPRNSGRALNEQFF
-	TRBV11-2	TRBJ2-1	TRBD1	TGTGCCAGCAGCTTATCCCTCCTTGGACAGGGAAACAATGAGCAGTTCTTC	CASSLSLLGQGNNEQFF
-	TRBV28	TRBJ1-2	-	TGTGCCAGCTCCCACCCACGGGGTGGCTATGGCTACACCTTC	CASSHPRGGYGYTF
-	TRBV18	TRBJ1-1	TRBD1	TGTGCCAGCTCACCAAGGACAGGGAACACTGAAGCTTTCTTT	CASSPRTGNTEAFF
-	TRBV13	TRBJ2-1	-	TGTGCCAGCAGCCTGGACAGTTACAATGAGCAGTTCTTC	CASSLDSYNEQFF
-	TRBV9	TRBJ2-3	TRBD1	TGTGCCAGCAGCATCGACGGGACAGCAGACACAGATACGCAGTATTTT	CASSIDGTADTDTQYF
-	TRBV27	TRBJ2-1	TRBD2	TGTGCCAGCAGTTTTTTTCCTGGTAGCGGGGGGGCCAATGAGCAGTTCTTC	CASSFFPGSGGANEQFF
-	TRBV28	TRBJ2-2	TRBD2	TGTGCCAGCAGTCAGTGGCGGGAGAGGCCCGGGGAGCTGTTTTTT	CASSQWRERPGELFF
few	TRBV2	TRBJ2-5	-	TGTGCCAGCGGTCGGGAAGAGACCCAGTACTTC	CASGREETQYF
-	TRBV5-1	TRBJ2-7	-	TGCGCCAGCAGTGAAGCGGGCGCCTACGAGCAGTACTTC	CASSEAGAYEQYF
-	TRBV7-3	TRBJ2-3	TRBD2	TGTGCCAGCAGCGCCATCGGGACTAGCGGGAGCAGTTGGACAGATACGCAGTATTTT	CASSAIGTSGSSWTDTQYF
-	TRBV30	TRBJ2-2	-	TGTGCCAGAAGGAGGGCAGGGGGGACCGGGGAGCTGTTTTTT	CARRRAGGTGELFF
-	TRBV30	TRBJ2-5	-	TGTGCCTGGAGGTGGGACTTAAAAGAGACCCAGTACTTC	CAWRWDLKETQYF
-	TRBV5-1	TRBJ2-3	TRBD1	TGCGCCAGCAGCTTCGAAAACAGGGGTGGGGCAGATACGCAGTATTTT	CASSFENRGGADTQYF
few	TRBV10-3	TRBJ2-6	TRBD1	TGTGCCATCAGTGAGTTAGGGCAGGGGGCCACTGGGGCCAACGTCCTGACTTTC	CAISELGQGATGANVLTF
-	TRBV5-1	TRBJ2-3	TRBD1	TGCGCCAGCAGCTCCGAGGGACAGGGGGCTGTAGATACGCAGTATTTT	CASSSEGQGAVDTQYF
-	TRBV15	TRBJ2-3	TRBD2	TGTGCCACCAGGTCCGGATCTCAAGCGGGAGGGACAGATACGCAGTATTTT	CATRSGSQAGGTDTQYF
-	TRBV7-8	TRBJ2-3	TRBD1	TGTGCCAGCAGCCCCCGGGACAGACTTACTAGCACAGATACGCAGTATTTT	CASSPRDRLTSTDTQYF
-	TRBV9	TRBJ1-2	-	TGTGCCAGCAGCGTAGTAGCCACAGGGAACTATGGCTACACCTTC	CASSVVATGNYGYTF
-	TRBV5-4	TRBJ2-2	-	TGTGCCAGCAGCTGGGGGGTGGTCGGGGAGCTGTTTTTT	CASSWGVVGELFF
few	TRBV18	TRBJ1-1	-	TGTGCCAGCTCACTAAGATCGGGGGGCGCGGAACCTGGTGAAGCTTTCTTT	CASSLRSGGAEPGEAFF
-	TRBV19	TRBJ2-5	TRBD2	TGTGCCAGTAGTAATGGACTAGGAGAGACCCAGTACTTC	CASSNGLGETQYF
-	TRBV7-2	TRBJ2-1	TRBD1	TGTGCCAGCAGCCGAGGGCAGGGGGAATCGGCTGAGCAGTTCTTC	CASSRGQGESAEQFF
once	TRBV5-6	TRBJ1-2	-	TGTGCCAGCAGCTTGGGGCAGGGCGCCTATGGCTACACCTTC	CASSLGQGAYGYTF
-	TRBV5-1	TRBJ1-1	-	TGCGCCAGCACACTGCCCGCCTCGGTTCGGGGGACTGAAGCTTTCTTT	CASTLPASVRGTEAFF
-	TRBV7-2	TRBJ1-4	-	TGTGCCAGCAGCACCGGGGACTCCCGAGGGGAAAAACTGTTTTTT	CASSTGDSRGEKLFF